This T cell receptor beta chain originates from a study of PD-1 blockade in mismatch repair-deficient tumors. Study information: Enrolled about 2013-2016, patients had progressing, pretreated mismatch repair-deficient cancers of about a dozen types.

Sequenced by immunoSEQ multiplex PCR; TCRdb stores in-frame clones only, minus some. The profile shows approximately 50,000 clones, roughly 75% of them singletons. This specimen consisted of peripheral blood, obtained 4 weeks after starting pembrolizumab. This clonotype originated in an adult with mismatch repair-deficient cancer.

Here the CDR3 DNA reads TGTGCCAGCAGCTCCGTTCCGGGACCCCATGGCTACACCTTC. This translates into CASSSVPGPHGYTF. The rearrangement links TRBV5-4 to TRBJ1-2; perhaps TRBD1 as D (5 bases). V dropped 3 bases and J dropped 6 bases, with 15 bases sitting between them. Per the germline V gene, CDR1 is SGHNT and CDR2 is YYREEE (reference sequence). The CDR3 has 14 amino acids.